This TCR beta chain was identified during a study of OX40 agonist ivuxolimab in advanced cancers. Background on the whole study: Ivuxolimab, which targeted the costimulatory receptor OX40 (CD134), was an agonistic, fully human IgG2 monoclonal antibody. Intravenous ivuxolimab was administered to patients every 2 weeks at six dose levels: 0.01, 0.1, 0.3, 1.5, 3 and 10 mg/kg. Of the roughly 52 dose-escalation patients, hepatocellular carcinoma was present in about 20, melanoma in roughly 15, renal cell carcinoma in 9 and head and neck cancer in 9. A male proportion of around 81% and a mean age of approximately 55 years, ranging from 23 to 79, were recorded for the dose-escalation cohort. Prior anti-PD-1, anti-PD-L1 or anti-CTLA-4 therapy was permitted, and checkpoint inhibitors had been received by about 44% of dose-escalation patients. Partial responses were achieved by three dose-escalation patients, of whom one had hepatocellular carcinoma and two had cutaneous melanoma. Peripheral TCRbeta sequencing aimed to test whether ivuxolimab altered TCR sequence diversity and caused clonal T-cell expansion. The paper covers the monotherapy dose-escalation part of the phase I ivuxolimab trial, which included N ≈ 52 patients. What the authors observed across the whole study: Clonal expansion of both CD4+ and CD8+ blood T cells was observed from baseline to week 6 at doses 0.1 to 3.0 mg/kg. After ivuxolimab, more expanded clones were found on average in CD8+ T cells than in CD4+ T cells. In partial responders in the 0.1-3.0 mg/kg groups, normalized peripheral clonal expansion was found to be among the lowest, especially among CD8+ T cells. Low levels of normalized T-cell clonal expansion were also seen in some nonresponding patients. The antigen specificity of the peripheral T cells that underwent clonal expansion was not determined.

On this clone itself: It has no known antigen specificity. No quality values exist for individual bases; no much larger clone is one base distant.

For sequencing of the TCRbeta CDR3 region, genomic DNA was extracted from the sorted cells. TCRbeta CDR3 regions were sequenced using the immunoSEQ Assay. Drawn from immuneACCESS, this table holds only the in-frame rearrangements with V and J called that TCRdb kept. Clones are partly lost; checked studies trace under half to an unresolved V gene and leave the rest unexplained. The sample table lists around 63,000 clones, roughly 82% of them with a count of one. The ten largest clones add up to 5.5% to 6% of the sample. Patients with autoimmune disease history or receiving systemic immunosuppression were excluded from the trial. Peripheral blood for TCR sequencing was collected from all dose cohorts at baseline, on cycle 4 day 1, and on cycle 7 day 1. The samples were taken from a phase I, first-in-human, multicenter, open-label dose-escalation trial of ivuxolimab. Adults with locally advanced or metastatic melanoma, renal cell, hepatocellular, or head and neck squamous cell carcinoma were enrolled in the trial. Before TCR sequencing, CD4+ T cells and CD8+ T cells from peripheral blood were sorted into separate populations.

The germline V end is reduced by 4 bases and the J end by 6 bases; junction bases left unmatched: 11. As encoded in the germline V gene, CDR1 is SGHRS while CDR2 is YFSETQ. The CDR3 spans 16 residues, from the cysteine through the phenylalanine. The retained sequence is limited to the CDR3, 48 bases, with the frame set at the first base. The sequence joins TRBV5-1 to TRBJ2-3; a stretch of 10 junction bases matches TRBD1. The material was CD4+ or CD8+ T cells sorted from blood, obtained in a trial of the OX40 agonist ivuxolimab. This sequence originates from an adult with an advanced solid tumor such as melanoma, head and neck, liver or kidney cancer. The CDR3 corresponds to CASSRDRGPITDTQYF. The sequenced DNA is TGCGCCAGCAGCCGGGACAGGGGCCCAATTACGGATACGCAGTATTTT.